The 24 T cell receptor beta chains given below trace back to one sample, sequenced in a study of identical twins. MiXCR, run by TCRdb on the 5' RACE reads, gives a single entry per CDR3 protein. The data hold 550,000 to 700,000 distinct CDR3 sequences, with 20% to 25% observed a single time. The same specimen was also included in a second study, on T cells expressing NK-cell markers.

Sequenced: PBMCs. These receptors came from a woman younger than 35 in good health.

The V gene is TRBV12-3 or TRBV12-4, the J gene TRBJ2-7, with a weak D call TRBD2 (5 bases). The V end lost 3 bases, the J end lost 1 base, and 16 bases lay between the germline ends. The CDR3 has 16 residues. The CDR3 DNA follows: TGTGCCAGCAGTTTCGGTGCAGGTTCGGGGTCCTACGAGCAGTACTTC. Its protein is CASSFGAGSGSYEQYF.

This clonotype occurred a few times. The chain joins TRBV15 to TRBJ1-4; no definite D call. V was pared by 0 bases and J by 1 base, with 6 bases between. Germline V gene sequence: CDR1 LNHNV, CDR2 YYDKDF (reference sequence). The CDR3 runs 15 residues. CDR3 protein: CATSREAGTNEKLFF. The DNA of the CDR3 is TGTGCCACCAGCAGAGAGGCGGGAACTAATGAAAAACTGTTTTTT.

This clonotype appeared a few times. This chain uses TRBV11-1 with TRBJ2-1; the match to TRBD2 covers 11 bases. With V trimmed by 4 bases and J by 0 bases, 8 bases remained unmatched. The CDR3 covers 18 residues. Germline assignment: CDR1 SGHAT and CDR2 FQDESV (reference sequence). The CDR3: CASSSGLAAAGSYNEQFF. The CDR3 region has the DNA TGTGCCAGCAGCTCGGGACTAGCGGCTGCAGGCTCCTACAATGAGCAGTTCTTC.

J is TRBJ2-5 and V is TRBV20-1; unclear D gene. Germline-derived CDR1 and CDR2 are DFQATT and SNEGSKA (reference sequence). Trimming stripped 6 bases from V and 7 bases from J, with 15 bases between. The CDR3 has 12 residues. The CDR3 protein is CSAPDGSGTQYF. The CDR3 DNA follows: TGCAGTGCCCCGGACGGTTCGGGGACCCAGTACTTC.

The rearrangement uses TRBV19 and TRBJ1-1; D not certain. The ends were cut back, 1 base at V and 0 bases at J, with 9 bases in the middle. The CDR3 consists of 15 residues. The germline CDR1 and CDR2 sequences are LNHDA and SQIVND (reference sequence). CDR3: CASSIVAGLNTEAFF. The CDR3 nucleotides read TGTGCCAGTAGTATAGTGGCGGGATTGAACACTGAAGCTTTCTTT.

CDR3 protein: CASSLAYSPGQGYEQYF. Here the CDR3 DNA reads TGTGCCAGCAGCTTGGCGTATTCTCCGGGACAGGGCTACGAGCAGTACTTC. This chain uses TRBV5-5 with TRBJ2-7; 9 positions match TRBD1. Germline V gene sequence: CDR1 SGHKS, CDR2 YYEKEE (reference sequence). V was clipped by 0 bases and J by 3 bases; unmatched bases: 10. This CDR3 has 17 amino acids.

CDR3 sequence (DNA): TGTGCCAGCAGCTACTGGACAGTGCTGGACTCACCCCTCCACTTT. Protein sequence: CASSYWTVLDSPLHF. This chain connects TRBV12-3 or TRBV12-4 to TRBJ1-6; D is perhaps TRBD1 (6 bases). The V end lost 6 bases, the J end lost 10 bases, and 19 bases lay between the germline ends. The CDR3 covers 15 residues.

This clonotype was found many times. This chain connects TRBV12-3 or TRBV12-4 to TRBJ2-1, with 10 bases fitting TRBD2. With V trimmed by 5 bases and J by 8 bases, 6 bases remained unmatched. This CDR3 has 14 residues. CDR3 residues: CASSLSGGPYEQFF. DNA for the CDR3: TGTGCCAGCAGTCTTAGCGGGGGGCCCTATGAGCAGTTCTTC.

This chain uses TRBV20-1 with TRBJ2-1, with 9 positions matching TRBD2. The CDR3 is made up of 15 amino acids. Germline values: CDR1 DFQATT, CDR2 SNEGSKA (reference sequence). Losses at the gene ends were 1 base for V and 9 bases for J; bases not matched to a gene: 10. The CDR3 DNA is TGCAGTGCTAGAGTCGGCGGGAGGGCCATTGGTGAGCAGTTCTTC. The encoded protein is CSARVGGRAIGEQFF.

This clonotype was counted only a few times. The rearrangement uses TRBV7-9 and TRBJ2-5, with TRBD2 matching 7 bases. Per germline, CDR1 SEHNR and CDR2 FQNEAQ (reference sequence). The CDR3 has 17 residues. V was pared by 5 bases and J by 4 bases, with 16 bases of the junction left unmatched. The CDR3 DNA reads TGTGCCAGCAGCCCTCGTTCAGGCGGGAGTTCAGGAGAGACCCAGTACTTC. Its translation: CASSPRSGGSSGETQYF.

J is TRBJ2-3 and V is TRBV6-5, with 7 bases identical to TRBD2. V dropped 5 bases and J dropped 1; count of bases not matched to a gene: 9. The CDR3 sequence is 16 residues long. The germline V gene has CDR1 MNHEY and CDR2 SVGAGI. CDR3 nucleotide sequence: TGTGCCAGCAGTATACTAGCGCGGGCGGGCACAGATACGCAGTATTTT. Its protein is CASSILARAGTDTQYF.

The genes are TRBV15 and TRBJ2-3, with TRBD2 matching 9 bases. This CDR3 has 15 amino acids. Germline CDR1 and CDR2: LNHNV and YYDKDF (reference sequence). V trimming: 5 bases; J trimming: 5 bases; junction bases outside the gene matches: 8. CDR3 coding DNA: TGTGCCACCAGCTTCCTAGCGGGATCTATAGATACGCAGTATTTT. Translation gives CATSFLAGSIDTQYF.

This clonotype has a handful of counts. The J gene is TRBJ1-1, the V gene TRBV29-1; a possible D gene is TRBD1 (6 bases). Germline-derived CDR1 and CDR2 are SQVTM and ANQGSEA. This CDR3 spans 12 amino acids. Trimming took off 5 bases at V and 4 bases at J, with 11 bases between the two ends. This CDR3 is CSVQQGFTEAFF. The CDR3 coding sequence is TGCAGCGTTCAACAGGGCTTCACTGAAGCTTTCTTT. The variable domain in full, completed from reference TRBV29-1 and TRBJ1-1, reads SAVISQKPSRDICQRGTSLTIQCQVDSQVTMMFWYRQQPGQSLTLIATANQGSEATYESGFVIDKFPISRPNLTFSTLTVSNMSPEDSSIYLCSVQQGFTEAFFGQGTRLTVV.

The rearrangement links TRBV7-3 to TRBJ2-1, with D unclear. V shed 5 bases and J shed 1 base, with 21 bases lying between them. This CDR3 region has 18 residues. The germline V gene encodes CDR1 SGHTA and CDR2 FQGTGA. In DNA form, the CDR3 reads TGTGCCAGCAGCCCCCTTGGCCGGGCCGGTATGTCCTACAATGAGCAGTTCTTC. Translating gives CASSPLGRAGMSYNEQFF. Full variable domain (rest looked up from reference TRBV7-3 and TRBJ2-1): GAGVSQTPSNKVTEKGKYVELRCDPISGHTALYWYRQSLGQGPEFLIYFQGTGAADDSGLPNDRFFAVRPEGSVSTLKIQRTERGDSAVYLCASSPLGRAGMSYNEQFFGPGTRLTVL.

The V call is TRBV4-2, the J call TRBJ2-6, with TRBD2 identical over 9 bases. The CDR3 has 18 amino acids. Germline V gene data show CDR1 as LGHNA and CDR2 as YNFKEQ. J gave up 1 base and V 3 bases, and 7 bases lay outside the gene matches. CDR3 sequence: CASSHRWRGGSGANVLTF. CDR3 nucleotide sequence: TGTGCCAGCAGCCATCGGTGGCGGGGGGGATCTGGGGCCAACGTCCTGACTTTC.

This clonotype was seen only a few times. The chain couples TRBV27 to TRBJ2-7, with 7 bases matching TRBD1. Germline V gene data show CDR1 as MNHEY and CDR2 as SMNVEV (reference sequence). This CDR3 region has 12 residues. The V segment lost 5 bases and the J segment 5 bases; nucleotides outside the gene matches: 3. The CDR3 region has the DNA TGTGCCAGCAGTCAACAGGGGAACGAGCAGTACTTC. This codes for CASSQQGNEQYF.

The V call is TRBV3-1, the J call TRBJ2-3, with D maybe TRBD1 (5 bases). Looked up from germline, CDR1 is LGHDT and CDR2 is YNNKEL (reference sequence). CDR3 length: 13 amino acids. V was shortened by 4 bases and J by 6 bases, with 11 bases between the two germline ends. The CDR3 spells CASSPRAGDTQYF. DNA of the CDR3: TGTGCCAGCAGCCCTCGAGCAGGGGATACGCAGTATTTT.

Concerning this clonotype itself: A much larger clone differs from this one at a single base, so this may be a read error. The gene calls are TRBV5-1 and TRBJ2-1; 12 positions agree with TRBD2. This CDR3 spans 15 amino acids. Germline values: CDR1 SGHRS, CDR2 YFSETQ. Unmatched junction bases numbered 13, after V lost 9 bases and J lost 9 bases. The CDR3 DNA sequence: TGCGCCACCAGACTGACTAGCGGGAGATGGGGTGAGCAGTTCTTC. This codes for CATRLTSGRWGEQFF.

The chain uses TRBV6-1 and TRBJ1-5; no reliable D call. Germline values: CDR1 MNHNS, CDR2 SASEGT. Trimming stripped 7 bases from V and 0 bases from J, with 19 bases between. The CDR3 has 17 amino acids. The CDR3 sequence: CASTGAVQPYSNQPQHF. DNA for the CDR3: TGTGCCAGCACCGGTGCCGTCCAGCCCTATAGCAATCAGCCCCAGCATTTT.

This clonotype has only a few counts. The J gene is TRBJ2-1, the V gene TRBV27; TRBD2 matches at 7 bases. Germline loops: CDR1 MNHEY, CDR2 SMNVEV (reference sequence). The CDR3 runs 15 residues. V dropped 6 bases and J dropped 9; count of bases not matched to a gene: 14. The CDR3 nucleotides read TGTGCCAGCAGCAAAGCGGGAAGAACCCCCAGTGAGCAGTTCTTC. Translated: CASSKAGRTPSEQFF.

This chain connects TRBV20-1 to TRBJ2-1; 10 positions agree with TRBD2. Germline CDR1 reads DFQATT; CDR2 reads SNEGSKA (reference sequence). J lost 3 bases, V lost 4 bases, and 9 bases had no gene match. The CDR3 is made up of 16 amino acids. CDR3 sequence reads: CSANQLAGGNYNEQFF. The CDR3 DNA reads TGCAGTGCTAACCAATTAGCGGGAGGTAACTACAATGAGCAGTTCTTC.

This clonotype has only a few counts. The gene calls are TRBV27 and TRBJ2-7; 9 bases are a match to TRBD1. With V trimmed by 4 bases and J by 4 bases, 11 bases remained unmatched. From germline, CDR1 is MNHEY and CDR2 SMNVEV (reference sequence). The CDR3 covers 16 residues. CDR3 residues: CASSWGSGTGRYEQYF. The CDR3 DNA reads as TGTGCCAGCAGTTGGGGATCCGGGACAGGGAGGTACGAGCAGTACTTC.

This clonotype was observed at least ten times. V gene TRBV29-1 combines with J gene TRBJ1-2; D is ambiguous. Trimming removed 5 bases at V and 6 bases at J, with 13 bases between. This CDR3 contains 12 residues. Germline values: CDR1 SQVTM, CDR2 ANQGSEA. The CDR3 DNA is TGCAGCGTTTTCTCCGTTCTAAATGGCTACACCTTC. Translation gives CSVFSVLNGYTF.

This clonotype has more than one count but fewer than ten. The CDR3 loop reads CASSVGPEELFF. The CDR3 DNA reads TGTGCCAGCAGCGTAGGCCCAGAGGAGCTGTTTTTT. This sequence joins TRBV9 and TRBJ2-2, with D unclear. Germline V gene lookup returns CDR1 SGDLS and CDR2 YYNGEE. Trimming pared 0 bases from V and 10 bases from J, leaving 7 bases between. The CDR3 contains 12 residues.